One sample yielded the 23 T cell receptor beta chains listed below, sequenced in a study of blood T cell repertoires in COVID-19. The assay was immunoSEQ multiplex PCR, and TCRdb's table has in-frame clones only and misses some. The profile covers 150,000 to 200,000 clones, with roughly 80% appearing a single time and 9% to 15% taken by the ten largest. Source material: peripheral blood. All receptors derive from a woman over 75 with COVID-19, enrolled during active disease.

The rearrangement links TRBV4-1 to TRBJ2-1; D is possibly TRBD2 (5 bases). Germline values: CDR1 MGHRA, CDR2 YSYEKL. The CDR3 is made up of 13 amino acids. Trimming pared 2 bases from V and 8 bases from J, leaving 10 bases between. CDR3 DNA: TGCGCCAGCAGCCAAATCGGGGTCCATGAGCAGTTCTTC. Amino acid sequence: CASSQIGVHEQFF.

The gene calls are TRBV2 and TRBJ1-2; TRBD1 matches at 7 bases. The V gene's germline CDR1 is SNHLY and CDR2 FYNNEI. J gave up 4 bases and V 3 bases, and 2 bases lay outside the gene matches. The CDR3 is 13 residues long. CDR3 nucleotide sequence: TGTGCCAGCAGTGAGGGACAGTCCTATGGCTACACCTTC. It yields the protein CASSEGQSYGYTF.

The chain is built from TRBV6-5 and TRBJ2-1, with 7 bases lining up with TRBD2. Germline V gives CDR1 MNHEY, CDR2 SVGAGI. The J segment lost 6 bases and the V segment lost 1 base, leaving 9 bases of the junction unmatched. This CDR3 contains 16 residues. The CDR3 loop is CASSYLRASGVNEQFF. CDR3 in DNA: TGTGCCAGCAGTTACTTGCGGGCTAGCGGAGTCAATGAGCAGTTCTTC.

This chain links TRBV4-2 with TRBJ2-7, with 9 bases fitting TRBD2. The CDR3 consists of 15 residues. Trimming took 8 bases from V and 4 from J; bases not matched to a gene: 12. CDR1 LGHNA and CDR2 YNFKEQ come from the germline V gene. The CDR3 loop reads CASAPGAGGVYEQYF. Here the CDR3 DNA reads TGTGCCAGCGCACCGGGGGCGGGAGGGGTGTACGAGCAGTACTTC.

This chain uses TRBV19 with TRBJ1-2; D possibly corresponds to TRBD1 (5 bases). V was pared by 3 bases and J by 8 bases, with 28 bases between. The germline CDR1 and CDR2 sequences are LNHDA and SQIVND (reference sequence). CDR3 size: 18 residues. The CDR3 nucleotides read TGTGCCAGTAGTATCCGATCTAGGGGCTCTATCCTTCTAGGAGGCTACACCTTC. This sequence encodes CASSIRSRGSILLGGYTF.

The V call is TRBV18, the J call TRBJ2-7; the D is unclear. The CDR3 is 13 amino acids. Germline V lookup: CDR1 KGHSH, CDR2 LQKENI. Trimming removed 0 bases at V and 4 bases at J, with 7 bases between. CDR3 nucleotide sequence: TGTGCCAGCTCACCACCGGCCAGGTACGAGCAGTACTTC. Translating gives CASSPPARYEQYF.

A few counts support this clone. The chain recombines TRBV21-1 with TRBJ1-6; the table's D call, TRBD1, was not checked against the DNA. TRBV21-1 is tagged as a pseudogene. CDR3 length: 16 residues. The CDR3 is CASSIRKGMNNSPLHF. CDR3 nucleotide sequence: TGTGCCAGCAGCATAAGGAAGGGGATGAACAATTCACCCCTCCACTTT.

The rearrangement links TRBV6-5 to TRBJ1-1, with TRBD1 matching over 8 bases. The CDR3 consists of 14 residues. Looked up from germline, CDR1 is MNHEY and CDR2 is SVGAGI. The V gene end was trimmed by 2 bases and the J gene end by 3 bases; junction bases not matched to a gene: 2. The CDR3 reads CASSYGTGYTEAFF. CDR3 nucleotides: TGTGCCAGCAGTTACGGGACAGGCTACACTGAAGCTTTCTTT.

The genes are TRBV5-1 and TRBJ2-2; 11 positions match TRBD1. The J segment lost 7 bases and the V segment lost 3 bases, leaving 5 bases of the junction unmatched. Germline-derived CDR1 and CDR2 are SGHRS and YFSETQ. The CDR3 consists of 15 residues. CDR3 loop: CASSSGQGAFGELFF. The CDR3, as DNA: TGCGCCAGCAGCTCAGGACAGGGGGCTTTCGGGGAGCTGTTTTTT.

The chain recombines TRBV4-2 with TRBJ1-1; D uncertain. The CDR3 spans 15 residues. V was pared by 0 bases and J by 5 bases, with 13 bases between. Germline assignment: CDR1 LGHNA and CDR2 YNFKEQ. The CDR3, as DNA: TGTGCCAGCAGCCAAGATGCCCGAAGGGAGACTGAAGCTTTCTTT. Translation: CASSQDARRETEAFF.

The chain employs TRBV5-1 and TRBJ2-5, with 8 bases lining up with TRBD1. The CDR3 covers 14 residues. CDR1 SGHRS and CDR2 YFSETQ come from the germline V gene. The V gene end was trimmed by 4 bases and the J gene end by 5 bases; junction bases not matched to a gene: 7. CDR3 region: CASSITGGPETQYF. CDR3 sequence (DNA): TGCGCCAGCAGCATTACAGGGGGTCCGGAGACCCAGTACTTC. Supplemented by reference TRBV5-1 and TRBJ2-5, the full variable domain reads KAGVTQTPRYLIKTRGQQVTLSCSPISGHRSVSWYQQTPGQGLQFLFEYFSETQRNKGNFPGRFSGRQFSNSRSEMNVSTLELGDSALYLCASSITGGPETQYFGPGTRLLVL.

This clone was seen a handful of times. The V call is TRBV28, the J call TRBJ1-6, with a weak D call TRBD1 (5 bases). From germline, CDR1 is MDHEN and CDR2 SYDVKM. V was clipped by 7 bases and J by 7 bases, with 14 bases between them. The CDR3 consists of 14 residues. The DNA for the CDR3 is TGTGCCAGCAACTTAAGTGGGGGGAATTCACCCCTCCACTTT. It yields the protein CASNLSGGNSPLHF.

This rearrangement joins TRBV19 to TRBJ2-7; 8 nucleotides line up with TRBD2. The CDR3 spans 13 residues. Germline CDR1 LNHDA, CDR2 SQIVND (reference sequence). V was clipped by 0 bases and J by 10 bases; unmatched bases: 5. The CDR3 is CASSIEASGPQYF. CDR3 coding DNA: TGTGCCAGTAGTATAGAGGCTAGCGGGCCTCAGTACTTC.

J is TRBJ1-4 and V is TRBV29-1; D may be TRBD1 (6 bases). Germline V lookup: CDR1 SQVTM, CDR2 ANQGSEA. This CDR3 comprises 14 residues. V lost 7 bases to trimming and J lost 0 bases, with 12 bases between them. The CDR3 is CSALGGATNEKLFF. As DNA, the CDR3 is TGCAGCGCCTTAGGGGGGGCAACTAATGAAAAACTGTTTTTT.

The J gene is TRBJ1-2, the V gene TRBV28; TRBD1 matches 8 bases. Germline V gene sequence: CDR1 MDHEN, CDR2 SYDVKM. CDR3 length equals 13 residues. Trimming took 4 bases from V and 12 from J; bases not matched to a gene: 10. CDR3 in amino acids: CASSSTSGGLDTF. Here the CDR3 DNA reads TGTGCCAGCAGTTCGACCTCAGGGGGCTTGGACACCTTC.

The chain combines TRBV5-4 with TRBJ2-7, with 14 bases fitting TRBD2. Trimming took 4 bases from V and 3 from J; bases not matched to a gene: 9. This CDR3 region has 17 residues. CDR1 and CDR2 from the germline V gene are SGHNT and YYREEE (reference sequence). This CDR3 is CASSDPGLAGGLYEQYF. The CDR3, as DNA: TGTGCCAGCAGCGATCCCGGACTAGCGGGAGGCCTCTACGAGCAGTACTTC.

This chain joins TRBV28 and TRBJ1-5; no definite D call. V was shortened by 4 bases and J by 0 bases, with 4 bases between the two germline ends. Germline V gene sequence: CDR1 MDHEN, CDR2 SYDVKM. The CDR3 extends over 13 amino acids. The CDR3 sequence: CASSYGSNQPQHF. CDR3 in DNA: TGTGCCAGCAGTTACGGTAGCAATCAGCCCCAGCATTTT.

This chain connects TRBV5-1 to TRBJ1-1; TRBD1 matches 8 bases. Germline loops: CDR1 SGHRS, CDR2 YFSETQ. The CDR3 has 15 residues. J lost 3 bases, V lost 2 bases, and 6 bases had no gene match. The CDR3 DNA is TGCGCCAGCAGCTTACTACAGACAGGGGACACTGAAGCTTTCTTT. Its translation: CASSLLQTGDTEAFF.

This clone was counted a few times. This rearrangement joins TRBV27 to TRBJ2-1; D is possibly TRBD1 (6 bases). Germline values: CDR1 MNHEY, CDR2 SMNVEV (reference sequence). Trimming left V 0 bases short and J 10 bases short, with 13 bases between. The CDR3 spans 14 residues. The CDR3 is CASSLSLAGTEQFF. The CDR3 bases are TGTGCCAGCAGTTTATCCCTGGCTGGGACAGAGCAGTTCTTC.

The genes are TRBV7-2 and TRBJ1-1; TRBD1 matches at 7 bases. The J segment lost 11 bases and the V segment lost 5 bases, leaving 8 bases of the junction unmatched. This CDR3 is built from 12 residues. Germline CDR1 SGHTA, CDR2 FQGNSA. Written as DNA, the CDR3 is TGTGCCAGCAGCCCCGACAGGGTGGTCGCTTTCTTT. Protein product: CASSPDRVVAFF.

The V call is TRBV9, the J call TRBJ1-2, with TRBD1 identical over 8 bases. This CDR3 has 13 amino acids. The germline V gene encodes CDR1 SGDLS and CDR2 YYNGEE. Trimming removed 2 bases from V and 5 bases from J; junction bases left unmatched: 2. The CDR3: CASSVRTGYGYTF. The DNA of the CDR3 is TGTGCCAGCAGCGTGAGGACAGGGTATGGCTACACCTTC.

V gene TRBV20-1 combines with J gene TRBJ1-2; D uncertain. Trimming pared 3 bases from V and 3 bases from J, leaving 8 bases between. The CDR3 extends over 12 amino acids. Germline V CDR1 and CDR2: DFQATT, SNEGSKA (reference sequence). The CDR3 spells CSASRQDYGYTF. CDR3 coding DNA: TGCAGTGCTAGTCGACAAGACTATGGCTACACCTTC.

The chain employs TRBV5-1 and TRBJ2-1; D perhaps matches TRBD2 (6 bases). The CDR3 contains 13 residues. Germline V gene sequence: CDR1 SGHRS, CDR2 YFSETQ. V lost 4 bases, J lost 5 bases, and 10 bases lay in between. The CDR3 region has the DNA TGCGCCAGCAGCCCCGGGGGAAACAATGAGCAGTTCTTC. This gives the protein CASSPGGNNEQFF.